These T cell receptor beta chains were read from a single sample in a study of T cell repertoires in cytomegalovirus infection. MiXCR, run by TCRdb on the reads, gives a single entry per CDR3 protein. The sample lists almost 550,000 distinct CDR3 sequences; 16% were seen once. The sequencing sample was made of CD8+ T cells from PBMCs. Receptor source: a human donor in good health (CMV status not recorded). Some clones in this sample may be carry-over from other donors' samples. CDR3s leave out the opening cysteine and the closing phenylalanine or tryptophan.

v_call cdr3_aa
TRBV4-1 ASSQDILQSGTSTDTQY
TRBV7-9 ASSSPLAGGRETQY
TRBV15 ATSPGVNNEQF
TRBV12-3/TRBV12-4 ASTLVRVQGEYEAF
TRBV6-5 ASSYSGGGNTEAF
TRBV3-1 ASSQDRSYNEQF
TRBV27 ASSLGAVMGTEAF
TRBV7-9 ASSLVRVDTQY
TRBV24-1 ATSPRGGGLAF
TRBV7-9 ASSFTGTSGNNEQF
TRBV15 ATSTWDSGVLEAF
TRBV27 ASSDAWTSGIKNIQY
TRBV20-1 SAREGTSGRLTDTQY
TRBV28 ASSLRTRETTQY
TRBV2 ASSGTAEAF
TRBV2 ASSELSGNTIY
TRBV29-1 SVVIAGGPYYEQF
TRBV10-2 ASGDGREVNGELF
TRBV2 ASYVTGDSGNTIY
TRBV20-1 SAPKIMNTEAF
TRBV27 ASKPGLPYEQY
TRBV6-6 ATYSTDTQY
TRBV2 ASQGAINEQF
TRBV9 ASSVEAEQETQY
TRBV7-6 ASSQGLARGDTDTQY
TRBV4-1 ASSQGGTHSSYEQY
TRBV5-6 ASRTGKTGELF
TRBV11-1 ASSSLVGGTDTQY
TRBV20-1 SARPRGMNEAF
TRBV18 ASSPVDTGMSYNEQF
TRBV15 ATSSYPGPTNTEAF
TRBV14 ASSQEVSGGQGVSPLH
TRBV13 ASSLRGGQGTAEQY
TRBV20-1 SARRAGEETQY
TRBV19 ASRDTRIGANVLT
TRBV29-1 SVEGRIYNEQF
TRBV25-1 ASSDGGLDTEAF
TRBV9 ASSVWGGAEKLF
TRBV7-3 ASSFGTQDTQY
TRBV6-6 ASRDRGGQPQH
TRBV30 AWSRGIDSNQPQH
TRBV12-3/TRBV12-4 ASSLGPPQGTDTQY
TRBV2 ASSAVRETQY
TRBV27 ASSLSQGEETQY
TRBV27 VTGVGLSNQPQH